This passage covers 20 T cell receptor beta chains from one sample sequenced in a study of cytomegalovirus exposure and HLA in healthy donors. Vbeta (60) and Jbeta (13) primers were used in the PCR. Assay used: immunoSEQ multiplex PCR; TCRdb lists only in-frame clones, some missing. The data contain about 180,000 clones, about 81% of them seen just once; the ten biggest clones take up 1.5% to 1.7%. Specimen: PBMCs. The receptors here all came from a man between 35 and 55 years old in good health and CMV-seronegative.

The CDR3 reads CATKQGNEQFF. CDR3 in DNA: TGTGCCACTAAACAGGGGAATGAGCAGTTCTTC. This chain connects TRBV19 to TRBJ2-1; 7 nucleotides match TRBD1. V shed 10 bases, J shed 7 bases, and the junction held 4 bases outside the gene matches. The CDR3 totals 11 residues. The germline gives CDR1 LNHDA, CDR2 SQIVND (reference sequence).

The chain employs TRBV18 and TRBJ1-2, with TRBD1 as a possible D gene (6 bases). The ends were cut back, 3 bases at V and 3 bases at J, with 17 bases in the middle. Germline CDR1 and CDR2: KGHSH and LQKENI. The CDR3 contains 16 residues. The CDR3 here is CASSPYQQGEDYGYTF. The DNA of the CDR3 is TGTGCCAGCTCACCTTATCAACAGGGTGAGGACTATGGCTACACCTTC.

This clone was picked up a small number of times. V and J are TRBV25-1 and TRBJ2-5; possibly TRBD2 for D (5 bases). The germline CDR1 and CDR2 sequences are MGHDK and SYGVNS. V was trimmed by 3 bases and J by 4 bases, leaving 12 bases between them. This CDR3 is 14 amino acids long. The CDR3 protein is CASSDSSPPETQYF. The CDR3 DNA reads TGTGCCAGCAGTGATTCTAGCCCCCCAGAGACCCAGTACTTC.

This chain connects TRBV7-6 to TRBJ1-4; TRBD1 agrees at 8 bases. V gave up 5 bases and J gave up 8 bases; unmatched junction bases: 13. The V gene's germline CDR1 is SGHVS and CDR2 FNYEAQ. This CDR3 is 16 amino acids long. The CDR3 here is CASSLTGTGGREKLFF. The CDR3 nucleotides are TGTGCCAGCAGCCTAACTGGGACAGGCGGTAGGGAAAAACTGTTTTTT.

This chain links TRBV28 with TRBJ1-3; 8 nucleotides match TRBD1. Germline V gene data show CDR1 as MDHEN and CDR2 as SYDVKM. The CDR3 has 15 residues. V lost 8 bases to trimming and J lost 4 bases; unmatched junction nucleotides: 10. CDR3 region: CASHPGRGLGNTIYF. CDR3 nucleotide sequence: TGTGCCAGCCACCCCGGCAGGGGGCTAGGAAACACCATATATTTT.

The chain has TRBV7-2 and TRBJ2-7; 8 nucleotides agree with TRBD2. The trim removed 3 bases at V and 4 bases at J, leaving 8 bases unmatched. This CDR3 comprises 15 residues. From germline, CDR1 is SGHTA and CDR2 FQGNSA. The CDR3 DNA follows: TGTGCCAGCAGCTTCCCAGGACTAGCAGGGTACGAGCAGTACTTC. Protein: CASSFPGLAGYEQYF.

The CDR3 DNA reads TGTGCCAGCAGCGTCCTGACAGGGAGCGAGCAGTACTTC. This codes for CASSVLTGSEQYF. The chain employs TRBV9 and TRBJ2-7; 7 positions agree with TRBD1. The length of the CDR3 is 13 residues. V lost 2 bases and J lost 6; bases outside the gene matches: 5. The germline gives CDR1 SGDLS, CDR2 YYNGEE.

This clone was observed a handful of times. CDR3 nucleotides: TGTGCCAGCAGTGTTCCGGGACAGGGAACACCTCTATATCAGCCCCAGCATTTT. Translation: CASSVPGQGTPLYQPQHF. The chain couples TRBV2 to TRBJ1-5; TRBD1 agrees at 9 bases. CDR3 size: 18 residues. The V gene's germline CDR1 is SNHLY and CDR2 FYNNEI. J was trimmed by 5 bases and V by 4 bases; bases with no gene match: 15.

The chain joins TRBV6-5 to TRBJ2-3; TRBD2 matches 7 bases. Germline V gene data show CDR1 as MNHEY and CDR2 as SVGAGI. The CDR3 is 15 amino acids. The J segment lost 6 bases and the V segment lost 0 bases, leaving 6 bases of the junction unmatched. This chain's CDR3 is CASSYSRGGPDTQYF. CDR3 in DNA: TGTGCCAGCAGTTACTCGCGGGGAGGGCCGGATACGCAGTATTTT.

The chain joins TRBV28 to TRBJ2-7, with 8 bases aligning to TRBD2. Germline V lookup: CDR1 MDHEN, CDR2 SYDVKM. J gave up 3 bases and V 5 bases, and 0 bases lay outside the gene matches. The CDR3 spans 12 residues. The CDR3 DNA reads as TGTGCCAGCAGTACTAGCGGCTACGAGCAGTACTTC. This translates into CASSTSGYEQYF.

The rearrangement links TRBV29-1 to TRBJ2-7, with a possible D match to TRBD2 (6 bases). Germline V gene data show CDR1 as SQVTM and CDR2 as ANQGSEA. Between the trimmed V and J ends, which lost 6 bases and 2 bases, there was a span of 11 bases. The CDR3 loop spans 12 amino acids. The CDR3 DNA follows: TGCAGCGTCCGGACTACGCCCTACGAGCAGTACTTC. It yields the protein CSVRTTPYEQYF.

V and J are TRBV6-5 and TRBJ2-7; a possible D gene is TRBD1 (6 bases). The V gene's germline CDR1 is MNHEY and CDR2 SVGAGI. Trimming left V 2 bases short and J 2 bases short, with 10 bases between. This CDR3 is 14 amino acids long. CDR3 residues: CASSYGAGAYEQYF. In DNA, the CDR3 is TGTGCCAGCAGTTACGGCGCAGGGGCCTACGAGCAGTACTTC.

The gene calls are TRBV28 and TRBJ2-5, with 8 nucleotides matching TRBD2. The CDR3 has 14 amino acids. Germline-derived CDR1 and CDR2 are MDHEN and SYDVKM. The V segment lost 2 bases and the J segment 2 bases; nucleotides outside the gene matches: 1. In DNA form, the CDR3 reads TGTGCCAGCAGTTTAGCGGGGGGACAAGAGACCCAGTACTTC. Its protein is CASSLAGGQETQYF.

A remark on this clone: At one of its ends the junction is not consistent with the germline gene, which may arise from a read error. The rearrangement links TRBV11-3 to TRBJ2-1, with TRBD2 matching 9 bases. CDR1 SGHNT and CDR2 YENEEA come from the germline V gene. This CDR3 region has 15 residues. The CDR3 region is CASTLGGGASSEQFF. The DNA of the CDR3 is TGTGCCAGCACCTTAGGCGGGGGGGCCAGTAGTGAGCAGTTCTTC.

The CDR3 region is CASSATGGESGELFF. The CDR3, as DNA: TGTGCCAGCAGCGCGACAGGGGGCGAATCCGGGGAGCTGTTTTTT. The chain joins TRBV9 to TRBJ2-2; 10 positions match TRBD1. CDR3 length: 15 amino acids. CDR1 is SGDLS and CDR2 is YYNGEE in the germline V gene. J gave up 6 bases and V 3 bases, and 5 bases lay outside the gene matches.

The rearrangement uses TRBV28 and TRBJ2-7, with D unresolved. This CDR3 region has 18 residues. The ends were cut back, 7 bases at V and 2 bases at J, with 27 bases in the middle. Germline CDR1 reads MDHEN; CDR2 reads SYDVKM. As DNA, the CDR3 is TGTGCCAGCAATTTGGGCGTTTGGTTATTAAACCACACCTACGAGCAGTACTTC. This translates into CASNLGVWLLNHTYEQYF.

The V call is TRBV7-9, the J call TRBJ2-5; TRBD2 aligns across 7 bases. J gave up 5 bases and V 2 bases, and 8 bases lay outside the gene matches. Germline-derived CDR1 and CDR2 are SEHNR and FQNEAQ (reference sequence). The CDR3 sequence is 15 residues long. The CDR3 is CASSLSAGYRETQYF. CDR3 nucleotides: TGTGCCAGCAGCTTATCAGCGGGGTATCGGGAGACCCAGTACTTC.

Worth noting for this clone: This sample includes further DNA sequences coding for the same CDR3. In nucleotides, the CDR3 is TGTGCCAGCAGAGCCGGAGGGCTTGGAAATCAGCCCCAGCATTTT. It translates to CASRAGGLGNQPQHF. V and J are TRBV6-5 and TRBJ1-5; no clear D gene. Deletions cut 6 bases from V and 4 bases from J, with 16 bases between. This CDR3 spans 15 amino acids. The germline V gene has CDR1 MNHEY and CDR2 SVGAGI.

This rearrangement joins TRBV10-3 to TRBJ2-7; 8 nucleotides line up with TRBD1. Trimming removed 6 bases from V and 4 bases from J; junction bases left unmatched: 8. The CDR3 is 14 residues long. Germline V CDR1 and CDR2: ENHRY, SYGVKD. The CDR3 DNA follows: TGTGCCATCAGCCAGGGGGCGGTGGGTTACGAGCAGTACTTC. This translates into CAISQGAVGYEQYF.

The table lists this clone with a few counts. The sample contains more than one DNA sequence encoding this CDR3. The J gene is TRBJ1-5, the V gene TRBV28; TRBD1 matches 7 bases. Germline assignment: CDR1 MDHEN and CDR2 SYDVKM. Trimming at V came to 6 bases and at J to 4 bases, leaving 6 bases not matched to a gene. This CDR3 comprises 14 residues. DNA of the CDR3: TGTGCCAGCAGGACGGAACAGGGGAATCAGCCCCAGCATTTT. It is translated as CASRTEQGNQPQHF.